This T cell receptor beta chain was observed in a study of early T cells in non-severe SARS-CoV-2 infection. TCRdb analysed the 5' RACE reads with MiXCR anew, one entry per CDR3 protein. The sample has tens of thousands of distinct CDR3 sequences; around 4.6% are singletons. The germline V gene has CDR1 KGHSH and CDR2 LQKENI. The CDR3 loop spans 15 amino acids. Concerning this clonotype itself: The junction differs from germline at one of its ends, possibly a read error.

The chain links TRBV18 to TRBJ2-7; 16 bases agree with TRBD2. The source material was whole blood. This clonotype was sampled from an adult who was a healthcare worker with PCR-confirmed SARS-CoV-2 infection or an uninfected control (not recorded which). CDR3 in DNA: TGTGCCAGCTCCGGGACTAGCGGGGGGGCTAAGGAGCAGCACTTC. Translation gives CASSGTSGGAKEQHF.